This TCR beta chain was retrieved from a study of blood T cell repertoires in COVID-19. About the research overall: The United States, Italy and Spain provided the acute and convalescent COVID-19 samples. The analysed material was cDNA or gDNA that came from T cells, B-cell-depleted T cells, or PBMCs.

In regard to this clone: At the DNA level, this CDR3 is encoded by other sequences in the same sample as well.

In the source study's methods: Reference gene primer amplification gave nucleated cell count estimates. Some clones are missing from TCRdb's copy, which holds only in-frame ones; the method was immunoSEQ multiplex PCR. Clone size and the V and J calls come from that table; the DNA yielded D and trimming. This table has 250,000 to 300,000 clones, roughly 92% appearing once. It was during active infection that Seattle patients were enrolled and then longitudinally followed. The receptor's source is a woman aged 25 to 45 with COVID-19, enrolled during active disease. The sequenced material came from peripheral blood.

The chain's CDR3 is CASSLHQGAGEKLFF. In DNA, the CDR3 is TGTGCCAGCAGCTTACATCAGGGGGCAGGGGAAAAACTGTTTTTT. V gene TRBV7-2 combines with J gene TRBJ1-4; 8 bases agree with TRBD1. Germline-derived CDR1 and CDR2 are SGHTA and FQGNSA. There are 15 residues in the CDR3. V lost 2 bases to trimming and J lost 8 bases; unmatched junction nucleotides: 7. The full variable domain, rest sourced from reference TRBV7-2 and TRBJ1-4, is GAGVSQSPSNKVTEKGKDVELRCDPISGHTALYWYRQSLGQGLEFLIYFQGNSAPDKSGLPSDRFSAERTGGSVSTLTIQRTQQEDSAVYLCASSLHQGAGEKLFFGSGTQLSVL.